This T cell receptor beta chain was documented in a study of shared clonotypes between healthy human individuals. In regard to this clone: Other nucleotide sequences from this sample produce the same CDR3.

TCRdb keeps only in-frame clones here, not all; method: immunoSEQ multiplex PCR. The repertoire includes about 2.4 million clones, roughly nine tenths of them detected once, and around 0.14% sits in the top ten. Germline CDR1 reads SGHRS; CDR2 reads YFSETQ. This CDR3 comprises 14 residues. The V and J ends lost 3 bases and 0 bases respectively, with 10 bases between them. Sequencing input: naive CD4+ T cells sorted from blood. The subset was: CD45RA+ positively selected. This chain joins TRBV5-1 and TRBJ2-7; maybe TRBD2 (5 bases). The clonotype was recovered from a man younger than 30 in good health. The CDR3 region has the DNA TGCGCCAGCAGCTCCTCCAGCGGCTCCTACGAGCAGTACTTC. As protein: CASSSSSGSYEQYF.